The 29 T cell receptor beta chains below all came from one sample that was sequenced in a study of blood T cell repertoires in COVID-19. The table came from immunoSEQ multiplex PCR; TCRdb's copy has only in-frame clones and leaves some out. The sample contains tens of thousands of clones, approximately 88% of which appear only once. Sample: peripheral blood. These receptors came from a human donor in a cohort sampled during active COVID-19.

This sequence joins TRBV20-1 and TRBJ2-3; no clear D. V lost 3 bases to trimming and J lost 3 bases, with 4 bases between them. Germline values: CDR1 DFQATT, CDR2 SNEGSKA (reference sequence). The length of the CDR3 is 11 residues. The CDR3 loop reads CSASRTDTQYF. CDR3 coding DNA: TGCAGTGCTAGCCGTACAGATACGCAGTATTTT.

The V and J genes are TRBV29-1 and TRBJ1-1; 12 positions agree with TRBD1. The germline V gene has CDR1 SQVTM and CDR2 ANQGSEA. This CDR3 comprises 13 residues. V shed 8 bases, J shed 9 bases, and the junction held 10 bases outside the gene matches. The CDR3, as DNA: TGCAGCATGCCCGGGACAGGGGGCATTCAAGCTTTCTTT. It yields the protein CSMPGTGGIQAFF.

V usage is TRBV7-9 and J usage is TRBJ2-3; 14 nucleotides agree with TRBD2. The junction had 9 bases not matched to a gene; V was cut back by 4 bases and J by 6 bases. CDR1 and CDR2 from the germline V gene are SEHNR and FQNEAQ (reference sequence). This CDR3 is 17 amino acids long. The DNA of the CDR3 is TGTGCCAGCAGCTCCCCGGGACTAGCGGGAGCCGAGGATACGCAGTATTTT. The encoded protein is CASSSPGLAGAEDTQYF. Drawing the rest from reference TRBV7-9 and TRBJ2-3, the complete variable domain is DTGVSQNPRHKITKRGQNVTFRCDPISEHNRLYWYRQTLGQGPEFLTYFQNEAQLEKSRLLSDRFSAERPKGSFSTLEIQRTEQGDSAMYLCASSSPGLAGAEDTQYFGPGTRLTVL.

This chain's CDR3 is CASSVGLAGDTQYF. The DNA of the CDR3 is TGTGCCAGCAGTGTTGGGCTAGCGGGGGATACGCAGTATTTT. The gene calls are TRBV2 and TRBJ2-3, with 9 nucleotides matching TRBD2. Trimming at V came to 4 bases and at J to 6 bases, leaving 5 bases not matched to a gene. The CDR3 totals 14 residues. The germline CDR1 and CDR2 sequences are SNHLY and FYNNEI.

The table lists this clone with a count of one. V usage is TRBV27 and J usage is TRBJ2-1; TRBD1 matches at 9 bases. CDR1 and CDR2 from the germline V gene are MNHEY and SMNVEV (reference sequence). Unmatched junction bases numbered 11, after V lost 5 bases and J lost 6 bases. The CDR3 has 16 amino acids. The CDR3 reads CASSIAGTGRINEQFF. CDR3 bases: TGTGCCAGCAGTATAGCCGGGACAGGGAGGATCAATGAGCAGTTCTTC.

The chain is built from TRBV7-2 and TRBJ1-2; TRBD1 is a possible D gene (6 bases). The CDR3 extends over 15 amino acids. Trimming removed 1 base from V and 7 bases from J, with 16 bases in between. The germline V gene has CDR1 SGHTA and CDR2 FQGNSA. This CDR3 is CASSLDSGGPFGYTF. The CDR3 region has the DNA TGTGCCAGCAGCTTAGACAGTGGGGGCCCATTTGGCTACACCTTC. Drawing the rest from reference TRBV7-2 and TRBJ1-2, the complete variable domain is GAGVSQSPSNKVTEKGKDVELRCDPISGHTALYWYRQSLGQGLEFLIYFQGNSAPDKSGLPSDRFSAERTGGSVSTLTIQRTQQEDSAVYLCASSLDSGGPFGYTFGSGTRLTVV.

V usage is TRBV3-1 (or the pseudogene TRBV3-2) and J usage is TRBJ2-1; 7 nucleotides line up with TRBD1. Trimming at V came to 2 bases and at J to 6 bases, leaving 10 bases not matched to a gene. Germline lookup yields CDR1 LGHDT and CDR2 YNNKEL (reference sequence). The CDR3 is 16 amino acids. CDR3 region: CASSQRNRGRLNEQFF. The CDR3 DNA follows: TGTGCCAGCAGCCAAAGGAATAGGGGGCGGCTCAATGAGCAGTTCTTC.

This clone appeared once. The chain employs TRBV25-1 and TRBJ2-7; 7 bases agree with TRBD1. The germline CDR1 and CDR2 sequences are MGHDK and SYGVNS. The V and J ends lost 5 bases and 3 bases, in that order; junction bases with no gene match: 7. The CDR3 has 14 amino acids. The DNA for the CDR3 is TGTGCCAGCAGTTTTGAGGGGGCTCTCTACGAGCAGTACTTC. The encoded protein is CASSFEGALYEQYF.

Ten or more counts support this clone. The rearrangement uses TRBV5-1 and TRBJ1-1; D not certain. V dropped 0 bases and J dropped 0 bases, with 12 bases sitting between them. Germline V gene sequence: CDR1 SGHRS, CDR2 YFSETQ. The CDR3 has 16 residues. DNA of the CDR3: TGCGCCAGCAGCTTGGTAACAGAGAGGGTGAACACTGAAGCTTTCTTT. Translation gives CASSLVTERVNTEAFF.

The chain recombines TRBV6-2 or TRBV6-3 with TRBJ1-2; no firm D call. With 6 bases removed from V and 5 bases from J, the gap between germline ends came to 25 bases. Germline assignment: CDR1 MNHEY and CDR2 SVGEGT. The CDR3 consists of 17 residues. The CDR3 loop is CASSPTFRLGERYGYTF. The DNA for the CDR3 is TGTGCCAGCAGCCCCACATTCCGGTTGGGTGAGCGGTATGGCTACACCTTC.

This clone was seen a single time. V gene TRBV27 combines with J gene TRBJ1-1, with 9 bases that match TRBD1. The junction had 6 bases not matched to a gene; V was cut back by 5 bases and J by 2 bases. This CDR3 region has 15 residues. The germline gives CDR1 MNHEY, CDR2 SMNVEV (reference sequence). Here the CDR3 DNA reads TGTGCCAGCAGTCTATGGGACAGGGTAAACACTGAAGCTTTCTTT. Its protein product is CASSLWDRVNTEAFF.

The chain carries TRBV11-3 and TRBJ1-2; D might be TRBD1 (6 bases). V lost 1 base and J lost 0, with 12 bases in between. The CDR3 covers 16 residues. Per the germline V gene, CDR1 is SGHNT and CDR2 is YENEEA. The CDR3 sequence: CASSLATGHSNYGYTF. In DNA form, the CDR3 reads TGTGCCAGCAGCTTAGCCACAGGGCATTCTAACTATGGCTACACCTTC.

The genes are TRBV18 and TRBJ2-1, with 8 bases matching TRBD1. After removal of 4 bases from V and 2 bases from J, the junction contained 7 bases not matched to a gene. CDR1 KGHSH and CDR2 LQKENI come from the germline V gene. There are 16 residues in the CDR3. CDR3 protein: CASSLGAGGPYNEQFF. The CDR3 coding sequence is TGTGCCAGCTCACTCGGGGCAGGGGGCCCCTACAATGAGCAGTTCTTC.

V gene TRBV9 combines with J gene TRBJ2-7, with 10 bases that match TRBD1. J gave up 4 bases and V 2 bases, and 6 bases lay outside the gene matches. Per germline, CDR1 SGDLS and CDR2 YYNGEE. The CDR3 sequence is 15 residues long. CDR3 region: CASSVGTGDSYEQYF. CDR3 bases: TGTGCCAGCAGCGTGGGGACAGGGGATAGTTACGAGCAGTACTTC.

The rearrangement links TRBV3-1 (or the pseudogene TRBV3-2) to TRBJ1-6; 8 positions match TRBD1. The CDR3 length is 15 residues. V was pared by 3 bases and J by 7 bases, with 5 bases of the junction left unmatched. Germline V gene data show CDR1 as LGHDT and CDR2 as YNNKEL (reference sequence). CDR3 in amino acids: CASSQQGQANSPLHF. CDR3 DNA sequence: TGTGCCAGCAGCCAGCAGGGACAGGCGAATTCACCCCTCCACTTT.

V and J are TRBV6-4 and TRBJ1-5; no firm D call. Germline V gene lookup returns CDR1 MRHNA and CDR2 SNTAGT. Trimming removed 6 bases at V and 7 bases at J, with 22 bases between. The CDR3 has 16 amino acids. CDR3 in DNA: TGTGCCAGCAGCCCAGACGAGCCCCGTCCCAGGCAGCCCCAGCATTTT. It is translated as CASSPDEPRPRQPQHF.

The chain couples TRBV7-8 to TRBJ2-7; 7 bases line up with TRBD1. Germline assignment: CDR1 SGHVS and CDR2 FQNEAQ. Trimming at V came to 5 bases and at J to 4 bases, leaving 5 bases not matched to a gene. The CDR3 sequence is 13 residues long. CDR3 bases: TGTGCCAGCAGCCAAAACAGGGGTTACGAGCAGTACTTC. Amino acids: CASSQNRGYEQYF.

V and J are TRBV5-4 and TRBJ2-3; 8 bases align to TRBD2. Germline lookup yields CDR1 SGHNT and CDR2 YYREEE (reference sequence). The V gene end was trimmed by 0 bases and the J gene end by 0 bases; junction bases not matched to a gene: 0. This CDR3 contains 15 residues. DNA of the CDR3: TGTGCCAGCAGCTTGGAGCGGGGGAGCACAGATACGCAGTATTTT. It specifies CASSLERGSTDTQYF.

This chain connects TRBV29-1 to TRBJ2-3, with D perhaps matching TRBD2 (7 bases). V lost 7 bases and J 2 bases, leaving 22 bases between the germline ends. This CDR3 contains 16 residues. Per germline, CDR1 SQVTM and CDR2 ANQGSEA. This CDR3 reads CSGAKGEGRYTDTQYF. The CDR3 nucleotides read TGCAGCGGGGCGAAGGGGGAGGGACGTTACACAGATACGCAGTATTTT.

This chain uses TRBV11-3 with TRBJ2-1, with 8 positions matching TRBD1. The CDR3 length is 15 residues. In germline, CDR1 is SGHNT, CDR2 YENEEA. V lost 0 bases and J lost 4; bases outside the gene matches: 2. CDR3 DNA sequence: TGTGCCAGCAGCTTAGACAGGGGGCCTTACAATGAGCAGTTCTTC. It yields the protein CASSLDRGPYNEQFF.

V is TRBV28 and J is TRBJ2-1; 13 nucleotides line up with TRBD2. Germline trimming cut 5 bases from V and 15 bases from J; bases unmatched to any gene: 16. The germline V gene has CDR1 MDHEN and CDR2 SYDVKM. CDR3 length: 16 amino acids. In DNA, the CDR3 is TGTGCCAGCAGTGCCGGACTAGCGGGAGACACCTCGTCAGGGTTCTTC. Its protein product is CASSAGLAGDTSSGFF.

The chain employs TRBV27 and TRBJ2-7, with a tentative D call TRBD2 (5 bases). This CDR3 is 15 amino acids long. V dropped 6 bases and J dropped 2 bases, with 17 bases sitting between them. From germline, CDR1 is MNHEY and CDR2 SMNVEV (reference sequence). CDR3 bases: TGTGCCAGCAGAACGGGCGGACTTCTTACCTACGAGCAGTACTTC. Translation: CASRTGGLLTYEQYF.

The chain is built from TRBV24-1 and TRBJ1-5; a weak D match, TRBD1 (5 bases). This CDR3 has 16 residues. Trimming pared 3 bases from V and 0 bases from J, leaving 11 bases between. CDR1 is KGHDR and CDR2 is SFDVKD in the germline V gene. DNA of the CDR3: TGTGCCACCAGTGATATCGCAGGGAATAGCAATCAGCCCCAGCATTTT. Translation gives CATSDIAGNSNQPQHF.

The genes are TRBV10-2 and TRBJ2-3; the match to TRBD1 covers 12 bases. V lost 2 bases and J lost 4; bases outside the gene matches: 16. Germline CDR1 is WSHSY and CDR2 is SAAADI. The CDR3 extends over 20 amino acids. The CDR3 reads CASSEMAGQGAFTSPDTQYF. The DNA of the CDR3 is TGCGCCAGCAGTGAGATGGCGGGACAGGGGGCTTTCACTTCACCAGATACGCAGTATTTT.

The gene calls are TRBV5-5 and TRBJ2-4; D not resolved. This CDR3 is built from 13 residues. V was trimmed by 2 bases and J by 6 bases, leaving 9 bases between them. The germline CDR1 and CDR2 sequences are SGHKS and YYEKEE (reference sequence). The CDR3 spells CASSFAVGNIQYF. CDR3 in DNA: TGTGCCAGCAGCTTTGCGGTGGGAAACATTCAGTACTTC.

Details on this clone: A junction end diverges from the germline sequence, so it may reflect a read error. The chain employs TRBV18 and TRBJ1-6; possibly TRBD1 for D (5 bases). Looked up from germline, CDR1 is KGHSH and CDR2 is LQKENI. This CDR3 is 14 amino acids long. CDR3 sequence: CASSPDSYNSPLHF. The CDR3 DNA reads TGTGCCAGCTCACCCGACAGTTATAACTCACCCCTCCACTTT.

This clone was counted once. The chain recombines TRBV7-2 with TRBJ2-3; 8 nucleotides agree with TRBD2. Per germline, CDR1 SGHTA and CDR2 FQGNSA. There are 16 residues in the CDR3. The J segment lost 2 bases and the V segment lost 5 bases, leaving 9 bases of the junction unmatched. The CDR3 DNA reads TGTGCCAGCAGCGGTAGGCGGGGGGACATCACAGATACGCAGTATTTT. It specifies CASSGRRGDITDTQYF.

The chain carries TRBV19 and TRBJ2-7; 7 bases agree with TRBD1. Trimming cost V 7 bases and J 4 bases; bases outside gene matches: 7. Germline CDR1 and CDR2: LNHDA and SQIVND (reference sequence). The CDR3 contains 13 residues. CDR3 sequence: CASMVPGGYEQYF. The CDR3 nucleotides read TGTGCCAGTATGGTTCCAGGGGGATACGAGCAGTACTTC.

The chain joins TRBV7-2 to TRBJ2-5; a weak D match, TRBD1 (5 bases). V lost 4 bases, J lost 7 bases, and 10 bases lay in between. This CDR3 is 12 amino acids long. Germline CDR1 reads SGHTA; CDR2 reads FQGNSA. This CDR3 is CASSSREGTQYF. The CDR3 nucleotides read TGTGCCAGCAGCTCCAGGGAAGGGACCCAGTACTTC.